This T cell receptor (beta chain) was observed in a study of T cell responses to AZD1222 COVID-19 vaccine. This clone was counted a few times. Its target is unknown. Study results and caveats: Clonal diversity was possibly underestimated, and the donors were mostly white British, with more females.

Germline CDR1 reads MGHRA; CDR2 reads YSYEKL. Trimming took off 1 base at V and 3 bases at J, with 10 bases between the two ends. CDR3 size: 14 residues. Assay: immunoSEQ multiplex PCR; the TCRdb copy retains only in-frame clones and omits some. The sample lists about 150,000 clones; just over 90% were seen once. This receptor was identified in an adult who received the AZD1222 COVID-19 vaccine. The sequenced sample was peripheral blood, obtained 28 days after the second AZD1222 dose. The chain uses TRBV4-1 and TRBJ2-7; possibly TRBD2 for D (6 bases). CDR3 sequence (DNA): TGCGCCAGCAGCCAAGTTGACGGGAGCTACGAGCAGTACTTC. As protein: CASSQVDGSYEQYF.